This entry lists 10 T cell receptor beta chains sequenced from one sample in a study of T cell repertoires in cytomegalovirus infection. Via MiXCR, TCRdb re-called the reads, giving one row per CDR3 protein. The profile covers some 500,000 distinct CDR3 sequences, with about 39% appearing a single time and 48% taken by the ten largest. Their cognate antigens are unknown. Sequences were derived from cultured PBMCs, sampled from culture after CMV antigen stimulation. These receptor sequences come from a human donor in good health (CMV status not recorded). Some clones in this sample may be carry-over from other donors' samples.

Notes on this clonotype: Being one base from a much bigger clone, this may be a read error. The chain recombines TRBV6-1 with TRBJ2-3, with D unclear. CDR1 MNHNS and CDR2 SASEGT come from the germline V gene. The CDR3 totals 11 residues. Trimming shortened V by 7 bases and J by 2 bases, and 4 bases separated the two germline ends. In DNA, the CDR3 is TGTGCCAGCACAACCACAGATACGCAGTATTTT. Its protein product is CASTTTDTQYF.

The V gene is TRBV11-2, the J gene TRBJ2-4; 7 bases line up with TRBD2. The CDR3 extends over 14 amino acids. V shed 3 bases and J 8 bases; nucleotides not matched to a gene: 7. CDR1 is SGHAT, CDR2 FQNNGV, per germline. The CDR3 loop is CASSFGTTIDIQYF. CDR3 DNA sequence: TGTGCCAGCAGCTTCGGGACTACCATTGACATTCAGTACTTC.

This clonotype was observed many times. This rearrangement joins TRBV7-2 to TRBJ2-7; D is possibly TRBD1 or TRBD2 (5 bases each). This CDR3 contains 15 residues. Per germline, CDR1 SGHTA and CDR2 FQGNSA. With 5 bases removed from V and 4 bases from J, the gap between germline ends came to 18 bases. CDR3 protein: CASSPSWGSRYEQYF. The CDR3 nucleotides read TGTGCCAGCAGCCCCTCCTGGGGGAGTAGGTACGAGCAGTACTTC.

This clonotype turned up a few times. The J gene is TRBJ2-5, the V gene TRBV20-1; 10 bases align to TRBD2. With 5 bases clipped from V and 5 bases from J, the junction kept 14 bases outside the gene matches. The germline gives CDR1 DFQATT, CDR2 SNEGSKA (reference sequence). The length of the CDR3 is 16 residues. Here the CDR3 reads CSAPGLARSGGETQYF. As DNA, the CDR3 is TGCAGTGCTCCGGGACTAGCGCGCTCCGGGGGGGAGACCCAGTACTTC.

The sample holds a few counts of this clonotype. In DNA, the CDR3 is TGTGCCAGCAGCGTACGAGACCACCCGGGACAGGAAGGCGAGCAGTACTTC. Translating gives CASSVRDHPGQEGEQYF. This sequence joins TRBV6-2 or TRBV6-3 and TRBJ2-7; TRBD1 aligns across 8 bases. The CDR3 totals 17 residues. The V gene's germline CDR1 is MNHEY and CDR2 SVGEGT. Losses at the gene ends were 6 bases for V and 6 bases for J; bases not matched to a gene: 19.

In its sample, this clonotype was seen a few times. This rearrangement joins TRBV4-2 to TRBJ2-3; TRBD1 might be the D (5 bases). The CDR3 is made up of 18 amino acids. V dropped 2 bases and J dropped 1 base, with 19 bases sitting between them. CDR1 and CDR2 (germline): LGHNA, YNFKEQ. CDR3 nucleotide sequence: TGTGCCAGCAGCCAATCTATCGGCCCCTTAGGGGGCACAGATACGCAGTATTTT. As protein: CASSQSIGPLGGTDTQYF.

The chain joins TRBV28 to TRBJ1-6; 7 nucleotides align to TRBD1. The V and J ends lost 11 bases and 8 bases, in that order; junction bases with no gene match: 6. CDR3 length: 12 residues. Germline CDR1 reads MDHEN; CDR2 reads SYDVKM. CDR3 DNA: TGTGCCTCAGACAGGGTTGATTCACCCCTCCACTTT. The encoded protein is CASDRVDSPLHF.

The chain couples TRBV20-1 to TRBJ2-3; 7 positions match TRBD2. This CDR3 has 16 amino acids. Trimming cost V 0 bases and J 4 bases; bases outside gene matches: 10. Germline assignment: CDR1 DFQATT and CDR2 SNEGSKA (reference sequence). Here the CDR3 reads CSARDPSGVAPDTQYF. CDR3 bases: TGCAGTGCTAGAGACCCCAGCGGGGTAGCTCCAGATACGCAGTATTTT.

This chain joins TRBV2 and TRBJ1-1, with D possibly TRBD1 on 6 matching bases. Germline V lookup: CDR1 SNHLY, CDR2 FYNNEI. CDR3 length equals 14 residues. The V end was cut by 6 bases, the J end by 4 bases, with 15 bases between. The CDR3 region has the DNA TGTGCCAGCAGCGGGACATTAAGGGGCACTGAAGCTTTCTTT. It yields the protein CASSGTLRGTEAFF.

The chain is built from TRBV2 and TRBJ1-6, with TRBD1 matching over 8 bases. The V gene end was trimmed by 1 base and the J gene end by 8 bases; junction bases not matched to a gene: 4. The CDR3 loop spans 15 amino acids. The V gene's germline CDR1 is SNHLY and CDR2 FYNNEI. This CDR3 reads CASSEERQGYSPLHF. The CDR3 DNA reads as TGTGCCAGCAGTGAAGAGAGACAGGGGTATTCACCCCTCCACTTT. Full variable domain (remainder filled in from reference TRBV2 and TRBJ1-6): EPEVTQTPSHQVTQMGQEVILRCVPISNHLYFYWYRQILGQKVEFLVSFYNNEISEKSEIFDDQFSVERPDGSNFTLKIRSTKLEDSAMYFCASSEERQGYSPLHFGNGTRLTVT.